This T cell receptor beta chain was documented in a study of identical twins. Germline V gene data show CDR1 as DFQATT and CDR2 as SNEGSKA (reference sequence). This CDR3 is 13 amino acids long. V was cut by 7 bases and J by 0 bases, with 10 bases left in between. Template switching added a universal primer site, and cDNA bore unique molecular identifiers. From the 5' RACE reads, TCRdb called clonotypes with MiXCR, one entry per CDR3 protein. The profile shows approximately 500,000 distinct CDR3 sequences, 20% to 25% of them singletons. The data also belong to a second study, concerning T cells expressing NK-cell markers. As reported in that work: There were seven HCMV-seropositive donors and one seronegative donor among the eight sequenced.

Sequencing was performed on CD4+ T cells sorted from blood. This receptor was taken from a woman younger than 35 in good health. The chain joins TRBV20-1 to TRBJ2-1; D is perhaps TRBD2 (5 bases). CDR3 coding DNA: TGCAGTGGTAGCGCCAGCTCCTACAATGAGCAGTTCTTC. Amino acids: CSGSASSYNEQFF.